One T cell receptor beta chain is described in this entry. The sample is drawn from a study of blood T cell repertoires in COVID-19. Overall study context: Some COVID-19 samples were acute and others convalescent; all came from the United States, Italy and Spain. In each case, the material was cDNA or gDNA derived from T cells, B-cell-depleted T cells, or PBMCs.

Patients of the Seattle cohort, enrolled during active infection, were followed longitudinally. How the authors handled the data: Quantification of nucleated cells was approximated via reference gene primer amplification. The assay was immunoSEQ multiplex PCR, and TCRdb's table has in-frame clones only and misses some. Clone size and V and J calls were adopted from that table, with D and trimming inferred from the DNA. The sample yields 250,000 to 350,000 clones, 85% to 90% seen once. The CDR3 runs to 17 residues. The V and J ends lost 4 bases and 3 bases, in that order; junction bases with no gene match: 10. Looked up from germline, CDR1 is SGHRS and CDR2 is YFSETQ.

V gene TRBV5-1 combines with J gene TRBJ2-3; the match to TRBD2 covers 11 bases. Sequenced material: peripheral blood. The sequence derives from a woman in her 50s with COVID-19, enrolled during active disease. The CDR3 DNA reads as TGCGCCAGCAGCCCGAAGGGGGGACTAGCGGTTACAGATACGCAGTATTTT. It is translated as CASSPKGGLAVTDTQYF.